This T cell receptor (beta chain) came from a study of T cell responses to AZD1222 COVID-19 vaccine. Looking at the study overall: Second-dose timings of about 4 or about 12 weeks were pooled.

As regards this clone: The antigen is unknown.

Broader study findings: Females made up more of the donors, who were largely white British, and clonal diversity may have come out too low. Repertoires were obtained only post-peak T cell response.

Assay used: immunoSEQ multiplex PCR; TCRdb lists only in-frame clones, some missing. Among 99,000 or so clones listed, approximately 89% were seen once. Trimming shortened V by 1 base and J by 5 bases, and 9 bases separated the two germline ends. The CDR3 extends over 14 amino acids. Looked up from germline, CDR1 is MGHDK and CDR2 is SYGVNS. This receptor was identified in an adult in good health. This rearrangement joins TRBV25-1 to TRBJ1-5; D ambiguous. The sample consisted of peripheral blood, taken on day 0 of AZD1222 vaccination. The DNA of the CDR3 is TGTGCCAGCAGTGAATCCCGTGTTGATCAGCCCCAGCATTTT. It specifies CASSESRVDQPQHF.